This TCR beta chain stems from a study of CD8 T cells in Susac syndrome. V dropped 2 bases and J dropped 0 bases, with 7 bases sitting between them. The germline V gene encodes CDR1 MGHRA and CDR2 YSYEKL. This CDR3 is 15 amino acids long. Random-hexamer reverse transcription was applied to roughly 0.5 to 1 ug RNA. It was immunoSEQ multiplex PCR that amplified TCR beta CDR3 across 54 Vbeta and 13 Jbeta. TCRdb recomputed calls from the immunoSEQ multiplex PCR reads with MiXCR, one row per CDR3 protein. The sample yields approximately 280,000 distinct CDR3 sequences, 85% seen once. FACS enriched CD8+ TEMRA cells, while bulk CD8+ and CD4+ were negatively isolated. Study-wide results and limits: The study's TCR sequencing and HLA analysis covered a relatively small number of individuals, and the study acknowledged this.

This clonotype has just one count. The antigen is undetermined. This chain connects TRBV4-1 to TRBJ2-2; possibly TRBD1 for D (6 bases). This TCR came from a human donor with multiple sclerosis. The sample comprised CD8+ T cells from PBMCs. The CDR3 nucleotides read TGCGCCAGCAGCCAAACAGGGACGAACACCGGGGAGCTGTTTTTT. It yields the protein CASSQTGTNTGELFF.